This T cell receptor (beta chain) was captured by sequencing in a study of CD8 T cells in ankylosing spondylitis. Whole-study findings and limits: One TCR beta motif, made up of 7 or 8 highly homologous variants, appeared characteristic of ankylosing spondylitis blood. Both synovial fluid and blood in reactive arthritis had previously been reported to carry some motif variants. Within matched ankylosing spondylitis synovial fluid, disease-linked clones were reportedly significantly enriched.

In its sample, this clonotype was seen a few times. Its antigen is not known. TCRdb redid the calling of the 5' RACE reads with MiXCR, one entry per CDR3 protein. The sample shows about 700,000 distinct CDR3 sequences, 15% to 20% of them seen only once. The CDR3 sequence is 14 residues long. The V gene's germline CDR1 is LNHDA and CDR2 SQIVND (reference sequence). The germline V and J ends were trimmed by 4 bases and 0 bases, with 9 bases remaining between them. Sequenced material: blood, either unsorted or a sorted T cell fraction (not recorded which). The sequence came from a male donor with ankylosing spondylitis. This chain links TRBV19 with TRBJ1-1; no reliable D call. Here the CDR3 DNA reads TGTGCCAGTAGTAAAGGCAGCATGAACACTGAAGCTTTCTTT. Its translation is CASSKGSMNTEAFF.